This T cell receptor (beta chain) was documented in a study of CD8 T cells in Susac syndrome (dated by TCRdb to the late 2010s). In terms of the full investigation: Repertoire sequencing was used to test whether CD8+ T cell activation and differentiation in Susac syndrome was antigen driven. Clonality of the CD8+ T cell repertoire was compared between about a dozen healthy donors, approximately 14 Susac syndrome patients and some 15 multiple sclerosis patients.

CDR1 and CDR2 are read off the germline V gene (reference sequence) as LGHDT and YNNKEL. The cysteine opens and the phenylalanine closes a CDR3 of 16 amino acids. CDR3 DNA only is kept here, 48 bases in frame from base 1. V was cut back by 2 bases and J by 0 bases, leaving a gap of 10 bases between them. Broad study findings and their caveats: The number of individuals in the TCR sequencing and HLA analysis was acknowledged as relatively small.

High-throughput TCR beta sequencing profiled peripheral blood CD8+ and CD4+ T cells from healthy donors, Susac syndrome patients and multiple sclerosis patients. The healthy donors served as controls matched for age and sex. Bulk CD8+ and CD4+ T cells were purified by magnetic negative isolation, whereas CD8+ TEMRA cells were enriched by FACS. Blood was collected in EDTA tubes and processed within 24 hours, with PBMCs isolated through density gradient centrifugation. PBMCs intended for TCR sequencing were cryopreserved in liquid nitrogen and thawed later in a water bath at 37 degrees C. A purity of at least 90% was achieved for sorted or isolated CD4+, CD8+ and CD8+ TEMRA cells. Concerning this clonotype: The specificity of this receptor is unknown. Base qualities are not provided; no much larger clone lies one nucleotide away.

RNA was extracted with the RNeasy kit and about 0.45 to 1 ug was reverse transcribed using random hexamers. The immunoSEQ multiplex PCR assay, which covers 54 Vbeta and 13 Jbeta segments, was used to amplify TCR beta CDR3 regions. PCR amplification bias was corrected using a synthetic template baseline for primer optimization and computational correction. The study's processing was this. Reads were annotated to V, D and J genes per IMGT and analyzed with immunoSEQ Analyzer, keeping only productive sequences. Clonality was calculated as one minus the Shannon entropy normalized by log2 of the number of productive unique sequences. For each patient and control, public and private clones were evaluated within the 100 most prevalent clones. Clones were defined as Susac-specific if absent from the healthy and MS cohorts, from more than 900 published viral clones and from other ImmuneACCESS disease sequences. TCRdb's own reprocessing of the public reads used fastp at Q25 and MiXCR and kept productive beta chains. Records with the same CDR3 protein are collapsed into one entry carrying the most frequent genes and DNA. The V and J calls and clone size are TCRdb's, not the authors'. The sample table contains 110,000 or so distinct CDR3 sequences; only one count was recorded for 92% of them. Together, the top ten hold about 0.12% of the sample.

The specimen sequenced was CD8+ T cells from PBMCs. This receptor was identified in a human donor in good health. The chain employs TRBV3-1 and TRBJ2-2; the D gene is possibly TRBD1, with 6 bases matching. The bases read TGTGCCAGCAGCCAACGTGGGGGCCCGAACACCGGGGAGCTGTTTTTT. It translates to CASSQRGGPNTGELFF.